Following are 25 T cell receptor beta chains from one sample sequenced in a study of cytomegalovirus exposure and HLA in healthy donors. The primer mix had 60 Vbeta and 13 Jbeta primers. The method was immunoSEQ multiplex PCR; TCRdb's version includes in-frame clones alone and lacks a portion of them. The table lists about 200,000 clones, with 6.5% in the top ten. The sequenced material came from PBMCs. All receptors come from a man aged 25 to 40 in good health and CMV-seronegative.

The chain uses TRBV5-5 and TRBJ1-5, with TRBD1 matching over 9 bases. Germline assignment: CDR1 SGHKS and CDR2 YYEKEE (reference sequence). CDR3 length equals 19 residues. Trimming cost V 2 bases and J 4 bases; bases outside gene matches: 16. CDR3 region: CASSFVSSLGQGGNQPQHF. For the CDR3, the DNA is TGTGCCAGCAGCTTTGTCTCGTCACTGGGACAGGGAGGGAATCAGCCCCAGCATTTT.

This chain uses TRBV30 with TRBJ2-5; weak D call: TRBD2 (5 bases). The CDR3 has 13 residues. The V gene's germline CDR1 is GTSNPN and CDR2 SVGIG (reference sequence). V was shortened by 0 bases and J by 1 base, with 6 bases between the two germline ends. The CDR3 region has the DNA TGTGCCTGGAGTGTCCTAGCCCAAGAGACCCAGTACTTC. Residues: CAWSVLAQETQYF.

The rearrangement links TRBV29-1 to TRBJ2-5; 8 bases are a match to TRBD1. Unmatched junction bases numbered 11, after V lost 4 bases and J lost 4 bases. The germline V gene has CDR1 SQVTM and CDR2 ANQGSEA. The CDR3 spans 15 residues. The CDR3 nucleotides read TGCAGCGTTGTGGACGGACAGGGATTGTTAGAGACCCAGTACTTC. Its translation is CSVVDGQGLLETQYF.

The chain combines TRBV7-8 with TRBJ1-2; 7 nucleotides line up with TRBD1. The V gene end was trimmed by 2 bases and the J gene end by 0 bases; junction bases not matched to a gene: 3. Germline CDR1 and CDR2: SGHVS and FQNEAQ. The CDR3 loop spans 15 amino acids. CDR3: CASSLLTGPNYGYTF. DNA for the CDR3: TGTGCCAGCAGCTTATTGACAGGGCCTAACTATGGCTACACCTTC.

The V gene is TRBV14, the J gene TRBJ2-2; tentatively, D is TRBD2 (6 bases). This CDR3 has 14 amino acids. Trimming took 4 bases from V and 4 from J, leaving 10 bases between them. Germline assignment: CDR1 SGHDN and CDR2 FVKESK. The CDR3 reads CASSPGLTTGELFF. DNA of the CDR3: TGTGCCAGCAGCCCCGGACTAACCACCGGGGAGCTGTTTTTT. The complete variable domain, with remaining parts taken from reference TRBV14 and TRBJ2-2, reads EAGVTQFPSHSVIEKGQTVTLRCDPISGHDNLYWYRRVMGKEIKFLLHFVKESKQDESGMPNNRFLAERTGGTYSTLKVQPAELEDSGVYFCASSPGLTTGELFFGEGSRLTVL.

The V gene is TRBV2, the J gene TRBJ2-3, with D possibly TRBD1 on 7 matching bases. Germline loops: CDR1 SNHLY, CDR2 FYNNEI. The CDR3 spans 16 residues. The V end was cut by 6 bases, the J end by 5 bases, with 21 bases between. The chain's CDR3 is CASSAQGDWRGDTQYF. CDR3 coding DNA: TGTGCCAGCAGCGCGCAGGGGGATTGGCGGGGAGATACGCAGTATTTT.

The chain joins TRBV11-2 to TRBJ2-7; the match to TRBD2 covers 11 bases. V gave up 0 bases and J gave up 0 bases; unmatched junction bases: 7. CDR1 is SGHAT and CDR2 is FQNNGV in the germline V gene. The CDR3 has 18 residues. The CDR3 DNA follows: TGTGCCAGCAGCTTAGATCGCCTAGCGGGAGGCGCCTCCTACGAGCAGTACTTC. It translates to CASSLDRLAGGASYEQYF.

The J gene is TRBJ2-3, the V gene TRBV5-5; 8 bases fit TRBD1. Germline V gives CDR1 SGHKS, CDR2 YYEKEE (reference sequence). CDR3 length equals 15 residues. Trimming cost V 0 bases and J 2 bases; bases outside gene matches: 2. CDR3 sequence (DNA): TGTGCCAGCAGCTTGGGGACAGGGAACACAGATACGCAGTATTTT. As protein: CASSLGTGNTDTQYF. Full variable domain (rest looked up from reference TRBV5-5 and TRBJ2-3): DAGVTQSPTHLIKTRGQQVTLRCSPISGHKSVSWYQQVLGQGPQFIFQYYEKEERGRGNFPDRFSARQFPNYSSELNVNALLLGDSALYLCASSLGTGNTDTQYFGPGTRLTVL.

The chain combines TRBV28 with TRBJ2-3, with a weak D call TRBD2 (5 bases). Germline V gene lookup returns CDR1 MDHEN and CDR2 SYDVKM. The CDR3 runs 14 residues. Trimming took off 8 bases at V and 2 bases at J, with 14 bases between the two ends. CDR3 bases: TGTGCCAGCCAATTCGGAGGAGACACAGATACGCAGTATTTT. Protein: CASQFGGDTDTQYF.

The chain combines TRBV6-5 with TRBJ1-1; no clear D. The CDR3 is 13 residues long. Trimming pared 2 bases from V and 4 bases from J, leaving 8 bases between. Per the germline V gene, CDR1 is MNHEY and CDR2 is SVGAGI. The CDR3 DNA follows: TGTGCCAGCAGTTACACGGCTAGCACTGAAGCTTTCTTT. Translated: CASSYTASTEAFF.

The chain joins TRBV2 to TRBJ2-3; TRBD1 aligns across 7 bases. V dropped 3 bases and J dropped 5; count of bases not matched to a gene: 5. Germline CDR1 and CDR2: SNHLY and FYNNEI. The CDR3 is 14 amino acids. CDR3 sequence (DNA): TGTGCCAGCAGTGAGGGACAGCCGGGAGATACGCAGTATTTT. This translates into CASSEGQPGDTQYF.

This chain links TRBV6-1 with TRBJ2-5; D might be TRBD1 (5 bases). The last part of the DNA fits TRBJ2-7 better; the J call may be wrong. Germline loops: CDR1 MNHNS, CDR2 SASEGT. This CDR3 has 15 residues. The CDR3 region is CASSELGVSSYEQYF. CDR3 DNA sequence: TGTGCCAGCAGTGAATTAGGGGTTAGCTCCTACGAGCAGTACTTC.

The chain employs TRBV5-1 and TRBJ1-1, with TRBD1 identical over 9 bases. With 3 bases clipped from V and 5 bases from J, the junction kept 5 bases outside the gene matches. Germline-derived CDR1 and CDR2 are SGHRS and YFSETQ. This CDR3 comprises 14 residues. The CDR3 DNA reads TGCGCCAGCAGCTCGACAGGGGGGGGGACTGAAGCTTTCTTT. It codes for CASSSTGGGTEAFF.

V usage is TRBV18 and J usage is TRBJ1-5; TRBD1 might be the D (5 bases). This CDR3 is built from 16 residues. The germline CDR1 and CDR2 sequences are KGHSH and LQKENI. Trimming removed 0 bases at V and 1 base at J, with 10 bases between. CDR3 DNA sequence: TGTGCCAGCTCACCACCGGGGGGATGGAGCAATCAGCCCCAGCATTTT. Amino acids: CASSPPGGWSNQPQHF.

The chain joins TRBV7-3 to TRBJ2-2; 8 nucleotides match TRBD1. This CDR3 is 15 amino acids long. Trimming removed 5 bases from V and 4 bases from J; junction bases left unmatched: 6. CDR1 and CDR2 (germline): SGHTA, FQGTGA. CDR3 coding DNA: TGTGCCAGCAGCCGCGGACAGGGCAGCACCGGGGAGCTGTTTTTT. This translates into CASSRGQGSTGELFF.

J is TRBJ1-5 and V is TRBV18; tentatively, D is TRBD1 (6 bases). The CDR3 has 17 residues. Deletions cut 6 bases from V and 3 bases from J, with 21 bases between. Germline values: CDR1 KGHSH, CDR2 LQKENI. In DNA, the CDR3 is TGTGCCAGCTCCCAGGGCACAGGGCCAGCGAACAATCAGCCCCAGCATTTT. It yields the protein CASSQGTGPANNQPQHF.

The gene calls are TRBV5-4 and TRBJ1-1, with 7 nucleotides matching TRBD1. The germline CDR1 and CDR2 sequences are SGHNT and YYREEE (reference sequence). V lost 2 bases to trimming and J lost 1 base; unmatched junction nucleotides: 2. The CDR3 is 14 amino acids. CDR3 bases: TGTGCCAGCAGCTTTGGGACAGCGAACACTGAAGCTTTCTTT. This sequence encodes CASSFGTANTEAFF.

This chain links TRBV18 with TRBJ2-3; D not resolved. This CDR3 has 12 residues. The germline V and J ends were trimmed by 5 bases and 0 bases, with 3 bases remaining between them. Germline V CDR1 and CDR2: KGHSH, LQKENI. CDR3 DNA sequence: TGTGCCAGCTCAGTAAGCACAGATACGCAGTATTTT. It translates to CASSVSTDTQYF.

The V and J genes are TRBV27 and TRBJ1-2; maybe TRBD1 (5 bases). Trimming pared 2 bases from V and 5 bases from J, leaving 15 bases between. Germline assignment: CDR1 MNHEY and CDR2 SMNVEV (reference sequence). The CDR3 has 15 amino acids. This CDR3 reads CASSLTGGRSYGYTF. CDR3 bases: TGTGCCAGCAGTTTAACGGGGGGACGGTCTTATGGCTACACCTTC.

The chain carries TRBV9 and TRBJ2-3; the D gene is possibly TRBD2 (6 bases). The CDR3 is 15 amino acids. Trimming removed 2 bases at V and 0 bases at J, with 10 bases between. The germline V gene has CDR1 SGDLS and CDR2 YYNGEE. The CDR3: CASSVSGPSTDTQYF. DNA of the CDR3: TGTGCCAGCAGCGTTAGCGGTCCTAGCACAGATACGCAGTATTTT.

The chain combines TRBV5-6 with TRBJ2-7, with a weak D call TRBD1 (9 bases). V lost 0 bases and J lost 6, with 28 bases in between. Germline V gives CDR1 SGHDT, CDR2 YYEEEE. CDR3 size: 19 residues. CDR3 sequence: CASSLDRGRGTSISSEQYF. The DNA of the CDR3 is TGTGCCAGCAGCTTGGACAGGGGGCGAGGGACTAGTATTTCATCCGAGCAGTACTTC.

The chain carries TRBV11-3 and TRBJ2-7, with D perhaps matching TRBD2 (6 bases). Trimming stripped 3 bases from V and 6 bases from J, with 12 bases between. The length of the CDR3 is 13 residues. Germline V gene data show CDR1 as SGHNT and CDR2 as YENEEA. The CDR3 sequence: CASSLTRNSEQYF. The CDR3 nucleotides read TGTGCCAGCAGCTTGACTAGAAATTCCGAGCAGTACTTC.

The genes are TRBV5-4 and TRBJ2-5; 10 nucleotides line up with TRBD1. The J call may be in error: the DNA end matches TRBJ2-7 better. Germline CDR1 SGHNT, CDR2 YYREEE (reference sequence). The CDR3 runs 14 residues. CDR3 protein: CASSFGTGDDEQYF. CDR3 DNA sequence: TGTGCCAGCAGCTTCGGGACAGGGGACGACGAGCAGTACTTC.

This chain connects TRBV10-3 to TRBJ1-1; weak D call: TRBD1 (5 bases). V was pared by 3 bases and J by 0 bases, with 8 bases between. Germline CDR1 is ENHRY and CDR2 is SYGVKD. CDR3 length: 14 residues. CDR3 sequence: CAISEKGLNTEAFF. CDR3 in DNA: TGTGCCATCAGTGAAAAGGGGCTGAACACTGAAGCTTTCTTT.

The chain recombines TRBV29-1 with TRBJ2-5, with TRBD1 matching over 9 bases. The J call is in doubt because the DNA end fits TRBJ2-7 better. Germline V CDR1 and CDR2: SQVTM, ANQGSEA. CDR3 length: 14 amino acids. Here the CDR3 DNA reads TGCAGCGTTCGGACAGGGGTATCGGCCTACGAGCAGTACTTC. Protein sequence: CSVRTGVSAYEQYF.